The 32 T cell receptor beta chains in this list originate from one sample, sequenced in a study of vaccination and CD4 T cells after COVID-19. These receptors have no identified antigens. Treatment specified: approximately 11-day PBMC culture with coronavirus spike peptide pools or control peptides (ViraFEST assay). An Oncomine TCR Beta short-read assay was used to sequence the DNA from cultured CD4+ T cells. MiXCR, run by TCRdb on the PCR reads, gives a single entry per CDR3 protein. Here the sample spans under 15,000 distinct CDR3 sequences, 60% to 80% being singletons. What was sequenced was CD4+ T cells from blood, cultured in vitro. The receptors stem from a human donor who had recovered from COVID-19.

The chain links TRBV27 to TRBJ1-6; no clear D. The V and J ends lost 1 base and 2 bases respectively, with 9 bases between them. This CDR3 contains 16 residues. The germline V gene encodes CDR1 MNHEY and CDR2 SMNVEV (reference sequence). The DNA for the CDR3 is TGTGCCAGCAGTTTATATGCAGGCCCCTATAATTCACCCCTCCACTTT. It codes for CASSLYAGPYNSPLHF.

The chain carries TRBV20-1 and TRBJ1-5; D is ambiguous. CDR3 length: 13 residues. CDR1 is DFQATT and CDR2 is SNEGSKA in the germline V gene (reference sequence). The V end was cut by 7 bases, the J end by 4 bases, with 14 bases between. DNA of the CDR3: TGCAGTGTAGGCAGAGGGCGGAATCAGCCCCAGCATTTT. Its translation is CSVGRGRNQPQHF.

The chain combines TRBV27 with TRBJ1-6; D not resolved. CDR1 is MNHEY and CDR2 is SMNVEV in the germline V gene (reference sequence). Trimming pared 2 bases from V and 5 bases from J, leaving 7 bases between. The CDR3 totals 14 residues. DNA of the CDR3: TGTGCCAGCAGTTTAGAGGACCATAATTCACCCCTCCACTTT. It specifies CASSLEDHNSPLHF.

This clonotype was counted only a few times. J is TRBJ1-4 and V is TRBV24-1; D is undetermined. Deletions cut 4 bases from V and 5 bases from J, with 13 bases between. The CDR3 spans 15 residues. Germline V gene lookup returns CDR1 KGHDR and CDR2 SFDVKD. DNA for the CDR3: TGTGCCACCAGTGACCCAAGGGTCCTGAATGAAAAACTGTTTTTT. It codes for CATSDPRVLNEKLFF.

J is TRBJ1-5 and V is TRBV10-3, with D perhaps TRBD1 (5 bases). Trimming shortened V by 8 bases and J by 4 bases, and 12 bases separated the two germline ends. The CDR3 runs 13 residues. Germline V gene lookup returns CDR1 ENHRY and CDR2 SYGVKD. CDR3 sequence: CAIRRGANQPQHF. DNA for the CDR3: TGTGCCATCCGCAGAGGGGCAAATCAGCCCCAGCATTTT.

The V gene is TRBV7-2, the J gene TRBJ1-5, with D uncertain. V was cut by 1 base and J by 2 bases, with 12 bases left in between. This CDR3 has 16 residues. In germline, CDR1 is SGHTA, CDR2 FQGNSA. CDR3 DNA: TGTGCCAGCAGCTTAGTTTTGGGGATAGGCAATCAGCCCCAGCATTTT. Encoded protein: CASSLVLGIGNQPQHF.

This clonotype has just a few counts. The CDR3 spells CSASVEFGYTF. The DNA for the CDR3 is TGCAGTGCTAGCGTTGAGTTCGGCTACACCTTC. The chain combines TRBV20-1 with TRBJ1-2, with D unclear. Per the germline V gene, CDR1 is DFQATT and CDR2 is SNEGSKA (reference sequence). The ends were cut back, 3 bases at V and 8 bases at J, with 10 bases in the middle. The CDR3 runs to 11 residues.

DNA of the CDR3: TGCAGTGCTAAAACTAGCGCGAACACCGGGGAGCTGTTTTTT. It codes for CSAKTSANTGELFF. The J gene is TRBJ2-2, the V gene TRBV20-1; 7 bases fit TRBD2. Trimming cost V 4 bases and J 0 bases; bases outside gene matches: 2. CDR1 and CDR2 from the germline V gene are DFQATT and SNEGSKA (reference sequence). The CDR3 extends over 14 amino acids.

The chain links TRBV11-1 to TRBJ1-2, with 9 bases aligning to TRBD1. Germline lookup yields CDR1 SGHAT and CDR2 FQDESV (reference sequence). The CDR3 covers 15 residues. Losses at the gene ends were 5 bases for V and 4 bases for J; bases not matched to a gene: 8. Here the CDR3 reads CASSPSGGQGYGYTF. Written as DNA, the CDR3 is TGTGCCAGCAGCCCTTCGGGGGGACAGGGCTATGGCTACACCTTC.

This chain links TRBV4-3 with TRBJ1-1; D possibly corresponds to TRBD1 (5 bases). The V end was cut by 0 bases, the J end by 1 base, with 9 bases between. Germline assignment: CDR1 LGHNA and CDR2 YSLEER. The CDR3 spans 15 residues. The CDR3 region has the DNA TGCGCCAGCAGCCAAGAACCCGGGGCGAACACTGAAGCTTTCTTT. This translates into CASSQEPGANTEAFF.

Only a few counts were recorded for this clonotype. This chain joins TRBV28 and TRBJ1-6, with D perhaps matching TRBD1 (5 bases). The ends were cut back, 6 bases at V and 6 bases at J, with 12 bases in the middle. Looked up from germline, CDR1 is MDHEN and CDR2 is SYDVKM. This CDR3 has 14 amino acids. In DNA form, the CDR3 reads TGTGCCAGCAGCCCAGTAGGGGTTAATTCACCCCTCCACTTT. Protein: CASSPVGVNSPLHF.

This rearrangement joins TRBV27 to TRBJ2-7; no firm D call. The CDR3 runs 15 residues. With 3 bases removed from V and 4 bases from J, the gap between germline ends came to 16 bases. Germline V CDR1 and CDR2: MNHEY, SMNVEV (reference sequence). In DNA, the CDR3 is TGTGCCAGCAGTTTTGCCTCGATTGGTAGGTACGAGCAGTACTTC. Its protein is CASSFASIGRYEQYF.

V gene TRBV27 combines with J gene TRBJ2-2; no firm D call. Germline-derived CDR1 and CDR2 are MNHEY and SMNVEV (reference sequence). CDR3 length: 13 amino acids. V gave up 6 bases and J gave up 5 bases, with 10 bases separating them. The CDR3 DNA reads as TGTGCCAGCAGGACCAGAGGAACCGGGGAGCTGTTTTTT. This sequence encodes CASRTRGTGELFF.

The gene calls are TRBV7-2 and TRBJ2-4; D perhaps matches TRBD1 (6 bases). The V and J ends lost 5 bases and 6 bases respectively, with 14 bases between them. The CDR3 is made up of 14 amino acids. Germline V gives CDR1 SGHTA, CDR2 FQGNSA. The CDR3 nucleotides are TGTGCCAGCAGCCCTGGACAGTACAGAAACATTCAGTACTTC. Its translation: CASSPGQYRNIQYF.

V is TRBV28 and J is TRBJ1-4; unclear D gene. Germline CDR1 MDHEN, CDR2 SYDVKM. V dropped 6 bases and J dropped 10 bases, with 9 bases sitting between them. The length of the CDR3 is 11 residues. The CDR3 here is CASSLVGKLFF. Written as DNA, the CDR3 is TGTGCCAGCAGCCTAGTCGGAAAACTGTTTTTT.

This chain joins TRBV20-1 and TRBJ1-3, with 7 positions matching TRBD1. The trim removed 4 bases at V and 2 bases at J, leaving 2 bases unmatched. The germline V gene has CDR1 DFQATT and CDR2 SNEGSKA (reference sequence). CDR3 length: 13 residues. The CDR3 coding sequence is TGCAGTGCTACTCAGGGGGCTGGAAACACCATATATTTT. It is translated as CSATQGAGNTIYF.

The chain joins TRBV6-5 to TRBJ1-1, with D possibly being TRBD1 (5 bases). Trimming stripped 4 bases from V and 5 bases from J, with 23 bases between. CDR3 size: 17 residues. Per germline, CDR1 MNHEY and CDR2 SVGAGI. This chain's CDR3 is CASSLGGVIGTGTEAFF. The DNA of the CDR3 is TGTGCCAGCAGTTTGGGGGGGGTGATCGGGACGGGAACTGAAGCTTTCTTT.

The gene calls are TRBV6-1 and TRBJ2-2; D is perhaps TRBD1 (8 bases). The CDR3 runs 16 residues. Deletions cut 5 bases from V and 3 bases from J, with 16 bases between. CDR1 and CDR2 from the germline V gene are MNHNS and SASEGT. The CDR3 sequence is CASSRGETGDTGELFF. The CDR3 nucleotides are TGTGCCAGCAGTCGGGGGGAGACAGGGGACACCGGGGAGCTGTTTTTT.

In nucleotides, the CDR3 is TGTGCCAGCAGTATGAGAGGGCTTGTTGGAAACACCATATATTTT. It specifies CASSMRGLVGNTIYF. The chain recombines TRBV28 with TRBJ1-3, with D unresolved. CDR1 and CDR2 from the germline V gene are MDHEN and SYDVKM. The CDR3 runs to 15 residues. The V and J ends lost 5 bases and 3 bases respectively, with 14 bases between them.

V gene TRBV20-1 combines with J gene TRBJ1-1; the D gene is possibly TRBD1 (5 bases). This CDR3 is built from 14 residues. In germline, CDR1 is DFQATT, CDR2 SNEGSKA (reference sequence). Trimming removed 3 bases at V and 5 bases at J, with 16 bases between. The CDR3 sequence is CSASRGNPKTEAFF. Here the CDR3 DNA reads TGCAGTGCTAGTAGGGGTAATCCTAAGACTGAAGCTTTCTTT.

This chain uses TRBV7-2 with TRBJ1-1, with a tentative D call TRBD1 (6 bases). The CDR3 loop spans 14 amino acids. V was cut by 0 bases and J by 1 base, with 6 bases left in between. From germline, CDR1 is SGHTA and CDR2 FQGNSA. The CDR3 protein is CASSLARGNTEAFF. The CDR3 nucleotides are TGTGCCAGCAGCTTAGCCAGGGGGAACACTGAAGCTTTCTTT.

The chain joins TRBV7-2 to TRBJ1-3; 7 positions agree with TRBD1. The trim removed 4 bases at V and 4 bases at J, leaving 13 bases unmatched. This CDR3 is built from 17 residues. Germline CDR1 and CDR2: SGHTA and FQGNSA. The CDR3 sequence is CASSWDRQGAGGNTIYF. The CDR3 coding sequence is TGTGCCAGCAGCTGGGACCGACAGGGTGCCGGGGGAAACACCATATATTTT. Full variable domain (rest looked up from reference TRBV7-2 and TRBJ1-3): GAGVSQSPSNKVTEKGKDVELRCDPISGHTALYWYRQSLGQGLEFLIYFQGNSAPDKSGLPSDRFSAERTGGSVSTLTIQRTQQEDSAVYLCASSWDRQGAGGNTIYFGEGSWLTVV.

This sequence joins TRBV6-1 and TRBJ1-4, with a weak D call TRBD1 (5 bases). CDR3 length: 14 residues. Germline lookup yields CDR1 MNHNS and CDR2 SASEGT. The V end lost 6 bases, the J end lost 7 bases, and 15 bases lay between the germline ends. The CDR3 loop is CASSRGVMGEKLFF. CDR3 bases: TGTGCCAGCAGCCGGGGGGTAATGGGTGAAAAACTGTTTTTT.

The rearrangement uses TRBV19 and TRBJ2-7; a weak D match, TRBD2 (6 bases). Germline CDR1 and CDR2: LNHDA and SQIVND (reference sequence). The V and J ends lost 3 bases and 2 bases respectively, with 11 bases between them. The CDR3 is 14 residues long. The chain's CDR3 is CASSMGRRTYEQYF. The CDR3, as DNA: TGTGCCAGTAGTATGGGGAGGCGAACCTACGAGCAGTACTTC.

This clonotype is a singleton in its sample. The chain combines TRBV18 with TRBJ1-1; 10 bases align to TRBD1. V lost 5 bases, J lost 0 bases, and 3 bases stayed unmatched. There are 15 residues in the CDR3. Germline CDR1 and CDR2: KGHSH and LQKENI. CDR3 in amino acids: CASSGTGAMNTEAFF. CDR3 bases: TGTGCCAGCTCAGGGACAGGGGCCATGAACACTGAAGCTTTCTTT.

The chain couples TRBV7-3 to TRBJ1-6; 7 bases are shared with TRBD1. Germline assignment: CDR1 SGHTA and CDR2 FQGTGA. The CDR3 extends over 16 amino acids. Trimming removed 0 bases from V and 9 bases from J; junction bases left unmatched: 8. The CDR3 loop reads CASSLTPRGLGSPLHF. CDR3 DNA sequence: TGTGCCAGCAGCTTAACCCCGAGGGGGCTGGGTTCACCCCTCCACTTT.

This clonotype has just a few counts. CDR3 sequence reads: CASSLSGMEAFF. The CDR3 nucleotides read TGTGCCAGCAGCTTAAGTGGAATGGAAGCTTTCTTT. This rearrangement joins TRBV7-2 to TRBJ1-1; no clear D. The germline gives CDR1 SGHTA, CDR2 FQGNSA. The germline V and J ends were trimmed by 2 bases and 8 bases, with 9 bases remaining between them. CDR3 length: 12 amino acids.

The chain uses TRBV6-5 and TRBJ1-5; possible D gene TRBD1, 5 bases. Trimming took 2 bases from V and 2 from J, leaving 10 bases between them. The CDR3 contains 15 residues. Germline CDR1 is MNHEY and CDR2 is SVGAGI. CDR3 nucleotide sequence: TGTGCCAGCAGTTACCGACGGGGGGGCAATCAGCCCCAGCATTTT. Its translation is CASSYRRGGNQPQHF.

V usage is TRBV28 and J usage is TRBJ2-3; no clear D. Trimming removed 4 bases at V and 1 base at J, with 12 bases between. CDR1 and CDR2 (germline): MDHEN, SYDVKM. The CDR3 sequence is 15 residues long. CDR3 nucleotides: TGTGCCAGCAGTTCCGTGGGGATCCGCACAGATACGCAGTATTTT. Residues: CASSSVGIRTDTQYF.

The chain recombines TRBV2 with TRBJ2-3; 7 bases match TRBD1. Germline V gene sequence: CDR1 SNHLY, CDR2 FYNNEI. J gave up 6 bases and V 6 bases, and 15 bases lay outside the gene matches. The CDR3 consists of 16 residues. CDR3 region: CASSLGQASLGDTQYF. In DNA, the CDR3 is TGTGCCAGCAGCCTAGGACAGGCCTCCTTGGGGGATACGCAGTATTTT.

This chain uses TRBV6-2 or TRBV6-3 with TRBJ2-1; D is ambiguous. The V end was cut by 6 bases, the J end by 1 base, with 7 bases between. Germline V gene lookup returns CDR1 MNHEY and CDR2 SVGEGT. CDR3 length: 13 amino acids. The CDR3 sequence: CASRKGSYNEQFF. For the CDR3, the DNA is TGTGCCAGCAGGAAAGGATCCTACAATGAGCAGTTCTTC.

This clonotype came up once. This rearrangement joins TRBV7-2 to TRBJ1-2, with 7 bases lining up with TRBD1. The CDR3 length is 14 residues. The germline V gene encodes CDR1 SGHTA and CDR2 FQGNSA. After removal of 4 bases from V and 8 bases from J, the junction contained 10 bases not matched to a gene. The CDR3 protein is CASSSEARTGGYTF. Here the CDR3 DNA reads TGTGCCAGCAGCTCCGAGGCCAGGACAGGAGGCTACACCTTC.